These 21 T cell receptor beta chains originate from one sample sequenced in a study of blood T cell repertoires in COVID-19. Profiling relied on immunoSEQ multiplex PCR, and the TCRdb table lists in-frame clones only, not all of them. Among approximately 61,000 clones listed, around 80% were seen once. Sequencing input: peripheral blood. The receptors shown here come from a woman aged 70-85 years with acute or convalescent COVID-19.

This chain's CDR3 is CASSIDSSAGGMDYGYTF. CDR3 bases: TGTGCCAGTAGTATAGATTCATCGGCAGGGGGCATGGACTATGGCTACACCTTC. This rearrangement joins TRBV19 to TRBJ1-2, with 8 bases aligning to TRBD1. This CDR3 comprises 18 residues. With V trimmed by 0 bases and J by 3 bases, 12 bases remained unmatched. From germline, CDR1 is LNHDA and CDR2 SQIVND (reference sequence).

The J gene is TRBJ1-2, the V gene TRBV6-1, with a weak D call TRBD1 (5 bases). CDR3 length: 17 residues. V was pared by 1 base and J by 7 bases, with 22 bases between. CDR1 is MNHNS and CDR2 is SASEGT in the germline V gene. The CDR3 is CASSEGWGTPLLSGYTF. The CDR3 region has the DNA TGTGCCAGCAGTGAAGGTTGGGGCACCCCCCTATTGAGTGGCTACACCTTC.

The chain couples TRBV11-2 to TRBJ2-2; D gene uncertain. Deletions cut 1 base from V and 7 bases from J, with 10 bases between. From germline, CDR1 is SGHAT and CDR2 FQNNGV. CDR3 length equals 14 residues. The CDR3 spells CASSLAQAVGELFF. In nucleotides, the CDR3 is TGTGCCAGCAGCTTAGCCCAAGCCGTCGGGGAGCTGTTTTTT.

This clone has just a few counts. V gene TRBV9 combines with J gene TRBJ2-5; TRBD2 agrees at 7 bases. The CDR3 has 16 residues. Trimming at V came to 4 bases and at J to 3 bases, leaving 12 bases not matched to a gene. The V gene's germline CDR1 is SGDLS and CDR2 YYNGEE. For the CDR3, the DNA is TGTGCCAGCAGCCCCTGGGTGGCTAGCGGTAAAGAGACCCAGTACTTC. This codes for CASSPWVASGKETQYF.

This clone was counted between two and nine times. V is TRBV6-5 and J is TRBJ1-2; maybe TRBD1 (6 bases). The CDR3 covers 14 residues. V was clipped by 4 bases and J by 9 bases, with 18 bases between them. CDR1 MNHEY and CDR2 SVGAGI come from the germline V gene. As DNA, the CDR3 is TGTGCCAGCAGTTCCCGGGACACAACGGTCAGCTACACCTTC. It specifies CASSSRDTTVSYTF.

In DNA, the CDR3 is TGTGCCAGCAGCCAGTCTACAGGGGATGAAAAACTGTTTTTT. It yields the protein CASSQSTGDEKLFF. This chain connects TRBV14 to TRBJ1-4, with 7 bases matching TRBD1. V lost 3 bases to trimming and J lost 6 bases; unmatched junction nucleotides: 4. Looked up from germline, CDR1 is SGHDN and CDR2 is FVKESK. The CDR3 runs to 14 residues.

The chain couples TRBV2 to TRBJ2-3; D perhaps matches TRBD2 (5 bases). There are 14 residues in the CDR3. Germline CDR1 SNHLY, CDR2 FYNNEI. The V and J ends lost 6 bases and 0 bases respectively, with 10 bases between them. The CDR3 is CASSYSVSTDTQYF. For the CDR3, the DNA is TGTGCCAGCAGCTATAGCGTCAGCACAGATACGCAGTATTTT.

V gene TRBV21-1 combines with J gene TRBJ2-5; TRBD1 is the table's D call and was not checked against the DNA. TRBV21-1 is a known pseudogene. The CDR3 has 14 residues. Written as DNA, the CDR3 is TGTGCCAGCACCCCAAGGATCCAGCCAGGGACCCAGTACTTC. Translating gives CASTPRIQPGTQYF.

This sequence joins TRBV11-3 and TRBJ1-1; D is uncertain. Germline-derived CDR1 and CDR2 are SGHNT and YENEEA. The CDR3 length is 12 residues. The ends were cut back, 5 bases at V and 6 bases at J, with 10 bases in the middle. CDR3 sequence reads: CASSPLRAEAFF. The DNA of the CDR3 is TGTGCCAGCAGCCCACTGCGGGCTGAAGCTTTCTTT.

The chain joins TRBV14 to TRBJ1-1, with a tentative D call TRBD1 (5 bases). The CDR3 runs 15 residues. Trimming cost V 0 bases and J 4 bases, with 12 bases left between them. Looked up from germline, CDR1 is SGHDN and CDR2 is FVKESK. This CDR3 reads CASSQEWGKLTEAFF. CDR3 DNA: TGTGCCAGCAGCCAAGAGTGGGGCAAGCTCACTGAAGCTTTCTTT.

The chain couples TRBV9 to TRBJ2-5; the match to TRBD2 covers 8 bases. The CDR3 runs 16 residues. Germline CDR1 is SGDLS and CDR2 is YYNGEE. The junction had 11 bases not matched to a gene; V was cut back by 0 bases and J by 7 bases. For the CDR3, the DNA is TGTGCCAGCAGCGTAGGTCTCGGCGGGGGGCACAGGACCCAGTACTTC. It encodes CASSVGLGGGHRTQYF.

J is TRBJ2-1 and V is TRBV7-9; 11 bases fit TRBD2. V lost 5 bases, J lost 5 bases, and 11 bases stayed unmatched. CDR3 length equals 17 residues. From germline, CDR1 is SEHNR and CDR2 FQNEAQ (reference sequence). The CDR3 DNA follows: TGTGCCAGCAGCCAACTCTCCGGGACTAGCGGCCACAATGAGCAGTTCTTC. This gives the protein CASSQLSGTSGHNEQFF.

This rearrangement joins TRBV4-3 to TRBJ1-6; 8 nucleotides agree with TRBD1. The CDR3 extends over 15 amino acids. With 1 base clipped from V and 7 bases from J, the junction kept 3 bases outside the gene matches. CDR1 and CDR2 from the germline V gene are LGHNA and YSLEER. CDR3: CASSQGTGMNSPLHF. The CDR3 nucleotides are TGCGCCAGCAGCCAAGGGACAGGGATGAATTCACCCCTCCACTTT.

This rearrangement joins TRBV6-1 to TRBJ1-5, with D perhaps matching TRBD1 (5 bases). Germline V gene sequence: CDR1 MNHNS, CDR2 SASEGT. The CDR3 is 13 residues long. V dropped 3 bases and J dropped 3 bases, with 6 bases sitting between them. The CDR3 coding sequence is TGTGCCAGCAGTGACAGGGTCAATCAGCCCCAGCATTTT. Its translation: CASSDRVNQPQHF.

V usage is TRBV5-3 and J usage is TRBJ1-3; 7 nucleotides line up with TRBD1. TRBV5-3 falls under the ORF class, with uncertain function. V shed 4 bases and J 0 bases; nucleotides not matched to a gene: 16. This CDR3 contains 19 residues. The DNA of the CDR3 is TGTGCCAGAAGCCCGGAGTCGGGGCGAGGGGGCCCCTCTGGAAACACCATATATTTT. Amino acid sequence: CARSPESGRGGPSGNTIYF.

The gene calls are TRBV5-6 and TRBJ1-2, with D uncertain. The CDR3 extends over 14 amino acids. V was cut by 0 bases and J by 5 bases, with 11 bases left in between. Germline V gene sequence: CDR1 SGHDT, CDR2 YYEEEE. The CDR3 DNA follows: TGTGCCAGCAGCTTGGGTTCTTCGGGGTATGGCTACACCTTC. As protein: CASSLGSSGYGYTF.

This clone appeared a few times. The chain links TRBV4-3 to TRBJ2-2, with 8 bases aligning to TRBD2. Germline assignment: CDR1 LGHNA and CDR2 YSLEER. This CDR3 is built from 17 residues. V was pared by 0 bases and J by 6 bases, with 9 bases of the junction left unmatched. CDR3 bases: TGCGCCAGCAGCCAAGAGGTGCTAGCGGGTAGGGCCGGGGAGCTGTTTTTT. It translates to CASSQEVLAGRAGELFF.

This clone has just a few counts. J is TRBJ1-4 and V is TRBV5-1, with a weak D call TRBD1 (6 bases). Germline loops: CDR1 SGHRS, CDR2 YFSETQ. The V gene lost 3 bases and the J gene lost 1 base, with 13 bases spanning the gap. The CDR3 length is 16 residues. The CDR3 DNA reads as TGCGCCAGCAGCTCGGAAACAGGGTTAACTAATGAAAAACTGTTTTTT. Its translation: CASSSETGLTNEKLFF.

The chain is built from TRBV7-2 and TRBJ2-7, with 8 bases that match TRBD1. Per the germline V gene, CDR1 is SGHTA and CDR2 is FQGNSA. Trimming at V came to 3 bases and at J to 1 base, leaving 5 bases not matched to a gene. The length of the CDR3 is 15 residues. The CDR3, as DNA: TGTGCCAGCAGCTTTCATACAGGGGGATCCTACGAGCAGTACTTC. Amino acid sequence: CASSFHTGGSYEQYF.

This sequence joins TRBV2 and TRBJ1-5; 7 positions agree with TRBD1. Germline V gene lookup returns CDR1 SNHLY and CDR2 FYNNEI. V was pared by 3 bases and J by 4 bases, with 6 bases of the junction left unmatched. This CDR3 is 15 amino acids long. The CDR3 loop reads CASSDDGTDNQPQHF. The DNA for the CDR3 is TGTGCCAGCAGTGATGACGGGACAGATAATCAGCCCCAGCATTTT.

The chain is built from TRBV9 and TRBJ2-3; TRBD2 matches 10 bases. The length of the CDR3 is 16 residues. V shed 4 bases and J 1 base; nucleotides not matched to a gene: 6. Germline CDR1 reads SGDLS; CDR2 reads YYNGEE. CDR3 residues: CASSPETSGRTDTQYF. Written as DNA, the CDR3 is TGTGCCAGCAGCCCGGAGACTAGCGGGCGCACAGATACGCAGTATTTT.